The 30 T cell receptor beta chains below were found in one sample sequenced in a study of OX40 agonist ivuxolimab in advanced cancers. TCRdb keeps only in-frame clones here, not all; method: immunoSEQ multiplex PCR. The data contain 71,000 or so clones, around nine tenths of them singletons. Specimen: CD4+ or CD8+ T cells sorted from blood, collected in a trial of the OX40 agonist ivuxolimab. These receptors were collected from an adult with an advanced solid tumor such as melanoma, head and neck, liver or kidney cancer.

This chain connects TRBV5-6 to TRBJ1-3; 7 nucleotides agree with TRBD1. CDR3 length: 19 amino acids. The germline gives CDR1 SGHDT, CDR2 YYEEEE. V trimming: 3 bases; J trimming: 0 bases; junction bases outside the gene matches: 15. The DNA for the CDR3 is TGTGCCAGCAGCTCCGATCGGGACAGTCGAACCCTCTCTGGAAACACCATATATTTT. Amino acids: CASSSDRDSRTLSGNTIYF.

The chain couples TRBV5-1 to TRBJ2-3; D unresolved. Germline V lookup: CDR1 SGHRS, CDR2 YFSETQ. V shed 0 bases and J shed 0 bases, with 14 bases lying between them. The CDR3 spans 17 residues. In DNA form, the CDR3 reads TGCGCCAGCAGCTTGGTATACCTACCGTCTAGCACAGATACGCAGTATTTT. Translated, it gives CASSLVYLPSSTDTQYF. Full variable domain (rest looked up from reference TRBV5-1 and TRBJ2-3): KAGVTQTPRYLIKTRGQQVTLSCSPISGHRSVSWYQQTPGQGLQFLFEYFSETQRNKGNFPGRFSGRQFSNSRSEMNVSTLELGDSALYLCASSLVYLPSSTDTQYFGPGTRLTVL.

This chain links TRBV6-1 with TRBJ2-2, with 8 bases that match TRBD2. CDR3 size: 18 residues. Germline loops: CDR1 MNHNS, CDR2 SASEGT. Trimming removed 0 bases from V and 6 bases from J; junction bases left unmatched: 12. The CDR3 spells CASSEAKGSGSRAGELFF. DNA for the CDR3: TGTGCCAGCAGTGAAGCGAAAGGGAGCGGGAGTAGAGCCGGGGAGCTGTTTTTT.

The chain recombines TRBV6-5 with TRBJ2-7; 7 bases agree with TRBD1. The CDR3 has 14 amino acids. The V gene's germline CDR1 is MNHEY and CDR2 SVGAGI. The ends lost 7 bases at V and 2 bases at J; junction bases unmatched: 8. CDR3 in DNA: TGTGCCAGCACCTCGGAACAGGGGACCTACGAGCAGTACTTC. Its protein product is CASTSEQGTYEQYF.

This clone was detected only once. This rearrangement joins TRBV7-9 to TRBJ1-2, with TRBD1 as a possible D gene (5 bases). The V gene's germline CDR1 is SEHNR and CDR2 FQNEAQ (reference sequence). Trimming took off 4 bases at V and 4 bases at J, with 13 bases between the two ends. CDR3 length equals 14 residues. The CDR3 loop is CASSSGQGAYGYTF. CDR3 bases: TGTGCCAGCAGCTCCGGCCAGGGAGCCTATGGCTACACCTTC.

The sample holds a few counts of this clone. The J gene is TRBJ1-1, the V gene TRBV6-1; D is uncertain. The germline V and J ends were trimmed by 2 bases and 4 bases, with 8 bases remaining between them. The germline CDR1 and CDR2 sequences are MNHNS and SASEGT. CDR3 length equals 13 residues. The CDR3 protein is CASSENWGTEAFF. In DNA, the CDR3 is TGTGCCAGCAGTGAAAACTGGGGCACTGAAGCTTTCTTT.

The count of this clone is one. The chain carries TRBV30 and TRBJ1-1; 8 bases match TRBD1. Trimming at V came to 0 bases and at J to 3 bases, leaving 6 bases not matched to a gene. CDR3 size: 15 residues. The V gene's germline CDR1 is GTSNPN and CDR2 SVGIG (reference sequence). CDR3 sequence reads: CAWSVKAGGHTEAFF. The CDR3, as DNA: TGTGCCTGGAGTGTGAAGGCAGGGGGCCACACTGAAGCTTTCTTT.

V usage is TRBV4-2 and J usage is TRBJ1-2; D unresolved. V was shortened by 4 bases and J by 4 bases, with 13 bases between the two germline ends. This CDR3 has 14 residues. The germline CDR1 and CDR2 sequences are LGHNA and YNFKEQ. The CDR3 spells CASSRDGVFYGYTF. The CDR3 region has the DNA TGTGCCAGCAGCCGGGATGGAGTATTCTATGGCTACACCTTC.

This chain joins TRBV7-2 and TRBJ1-6; D might be TRBD1 (5 bases). CDR1 and CDR2 (germline): SGHTA, FQGNSA. The CDR3 is 13 amino acids. V was shortened by 1 base and J by 13 bases, with 11 bases between the two germline ends. In DNA, the CDR3 is TGTGCCAGCAGCTTAGGGGGCCTCCCTCCCCTCCACTTT. This gives the protein CASSLGGLPPLHF.

This clone was observed a single time. The chain carries TRBV6-1 and TRBJ2-7, with 10 positions matching TRBD1. Per germline, CDR1 MNHNS and CDR2 SASEGT. The CDR3 consists of 15 residues. V was pared by 5 bases and J by 5 bases, with 9 bases of the junction left unmatched. The CDR3 nucleotides read TGTGCCAGCAGTCTGACCGGGACAGGGGTCGACGAGCAGTACTTC. Encoded protein: CASSLTGTGVDEQYF.

The rearrangement links TRBV7-2 to TRBJ2-1; 9 bases are shared with TRBD2. Germline CDR1 is SGHTA and CDR2 is FQGNSA. CDR3 size: 15 residues. With 1 base clipped from V and 5 bases from J, the junction kept 3 bases outside the gene matches. In DNA, the CDR3 is TGTGCCAGCAGCTTAGGCGGGGGGGCCCACAATGAGCAGTTCTTC. This encodes CASSLGGGAHNEQFF.

The chain recombines TRBV19 with TRBJ1-4, with D unresolved. From germline, CDR1 is LNHDA and CDR2 SQIVND (reference sequence). The ends were cut back, 1 base at V and 4 bases at J, with 10 bases in the middle. This CDR3 is built from 15 residues. The CDR3 here is CASSIGGGVNEKLFF. The CDR3 nucleotides are TGTGCCAGTAGTATAGGCGGCGGAGTTAATGAAAAACTGTTTTTT.

The chain recombines TRBV30 with TRBJ1-2, with D perhaps matching TRBD1 (5 bases). Germline V gives CDR1 GTSNPN, CDR2 SVGIG (reference sequence). This CDR3 is 12 amino acids long. With 7 bases removed from V and 4 bases from J, the gap between germline ends came to 13 bases. CDR3 nucleotide sequence: TGTGCCTTGTTCTCAGGGTTCTATGGCTACACCTTC. Translating gives CALFSGFYGYTF.

The chain uses TRBV6-1 and TRBJ1-2, with D maybe TRBD1 (5 bases). V lost 10 bases and J 0 bases, leaving 12 bases between the germline ends. The CDR3 runs 13 residues. CDR1 is MNHNS, CDR2 SASEGT, per germline. The CDR3 sequence is CAIPTESNYGYTF. CDR3 sequence (DNA): TGTGCCATCCCGACAGAGTCTAACTATGGCTACACCTTC.

The V call is TRBV19, the J call TRBJ1-5, with D possibly matching TRBD1 (6 bases). Germline CDR1 is LNHDA and CDR2 is SQIVND (reference sequence). The CDR3 loop spans 15 amino acids. V was cut by 7 bases and J by 4 bases, with 17 bases left in between. The CDR3 here is CASIQRGGQNQPQHF. In DNA, the CDR3 is TGTGCCAGTATTCAAAGAGGGGGGCAAAATCAGCCCCAGCATTTT.

The V and J genes are TRBV5-1 and TRBJ1-4; D is uncertain. Trimming pared 1 base from V and 0 bases from J, leaving 10 bases between. CDR3 length: 16 amino acids. Germline V gives CDR1 SGHRS, CDR2 YFSETQ. The CDR3, as DNA: TGCGCCAGCAGCTTGAGCAGTAGTCCAACTAATGAAAAACTGTTTTTT. Its translation is CASSLSSSPTNEKLFF.

This chain joins TRBV9 and TRBJ2-3, with 7 bases lining up with TRBD2. V lost 4 bases and J lost 4; bases outside the gene matches: 6. The CDR3 sequence is 14 residues long. Germline CDR1 and CDR2: SGDLS and YYNGEE. The CDR3 reads CASSISGVADTQYF. The CDR3 DNA is TGTGCCAGCAGCATCAGCGGGGTTGCAGATACGCAGTATTTT.

This clone was detected only once. The rearrangement links TRBV28 to TRBJ2-7; tentatively, D is TRBD1 (6 bases). CDR1 and CDR2 from the germline V gene are MDHEN and SYDVKM. This CDR3 is built from 15 residues. V lost 8 bases and J lost 0, with 17 bases in between. CDR3 DNA sequence: TGTGCCAGCCTTCCGCCGGGACAAAGCTCCTACGAGCAGTACTTC. This gives the protein CASLPPGQSSYEQYF.

The chain combines TRBV5-1 with TRBJ1-1; D unclear. Germline values: CDR1 SGHRS, CDR2 YFSETQ. Deletions cut 5 bases from V and 7 bases from J, with 15 bases between. This CDR3 spans 13 amino acids. In nucleotides, the CDR3 is TGCGCCAGCAGTAGTAGGAAGGACGTTGAAGCTTTCTTT. It encodes CASSSRKDVEAFF.

The chain combines TRBV7-8 with TRBJ1-1; D unclear. CDR3 length equals 16 residues. Trimming pared 1 base from V and 1 base from J, leaving 13 bases between. In germline, CDR1 is SGHVS, CDR2 FQNEAQ. The DNA of the CDR3 is TGTGCCAGCAGCTTAGACCTCGGACTGCAGAACACTGAAGCTTTCTTT. Protein sequence: CASSLDLGLQNTEAFF.

The chain uses TRBV27 and TRBJ2-5; D may be TRBD1 (6 bases). Trimming removed 5 bases from V and 0 bases from J, with 19 bases in between. The germline CDR1 and CDR2 sequences are MNHEY and SMNVEV (reference sequence). The CDR3 has 17 amino acids. CDR3 in amino acids: CASSSPGRRGYQETQYF. CDR3 nucleotide sequence: TGTGCCAGCAGTAGCCCAGGACGAAGGGGGTACCAAGAGACCCAGTACTTC.

This clone was recorded only once. This chain uses TRBV5-4 with TRBJ2-5; TRBD2 matches 7 bases. Germline CDR1 SGHNT, CDR2 YYREEE (reference sequence). Trimming at V came to 0 bases and at J to 5 bases, leaving 1 base not matched to a gene. This CDR3 contains 13 residues. DNA of the CDR3: TGTGCCAGCAGCTTGGCCGGGAGGGAGACCCAGTACTTC. This gives the protein CASSLAGRETQYF. Together with reference TRBV5-4 and TRBJ2-5, the CDR3 gives the full variable domain: ETGVTQSPTHLIKTRGQQVTLRCSSQSGHNTVSWYQQALGQGPQFIFQYYREEENGRGNFPPRFSGLQFPNYSSELNVNALELDDSALYLCASSLAGRETQYFGPGTRLLVL.

The chain links TRBV29-1 to TRBJ1-1; D gene ambiguous. Germline V CDR1 and CDR2: SQVTM, ANQGSEA. V lost 6 bases and J lost 0, with 17 bases in between. The CDR3 runs 15 residues. The CDR3 spells CSVRRGEGVNTEAFF. CDR3 coding DNA: TGCAGCGTCCGACGTGGGGAGGGAGTGAACACTGAAGCTTTCTTT.

V usage is TRBV7-2 and J usage is TRBJ2-7; no clear D gene. V lost 5 bases and J 0 bases, leaving 5 bases between the germline ends. The CDR3 is 12 residues long. Per the germline V gene, CDR1 is SGHTA and CDR2 is FQGNSA. The CDR3: CASSPYSYEQYF. The CDR3 DNA reads as TGTGCCAGCAGCCCCTACTCCTACGAGCAGTACTTC.

The chain is built from TRBV25-1 and TRBJ2-5; 7 positions agree with TRBD1. The CDR3 runs 15 residues. V lost 4 bases and J lost 1; bases outside the gene matches: 6. Germline CDR1 and CDR2: MGHDK and SYGVNS. CDR3 loop: CASSARGPFQETQYF. CDR3 coding DNA: TGTGCCAGCAGTGCTAGGGGGCCTTTCCAAGAGACCCAGTACTTC. Combining the CDR3 with reference TRBV25-1 and TRBJ2-5 gives the whole variable domain EADIYQTPRYLVIGTGKKITLECSQTMGHDKMYWYQQDPGMELHLIHYSYGVNSTEKGDLSSESTVSRIRTEHFPLTLESARPSHTSQYLCASSARGPFQETQYFGPGTRLLVL.

The chain employs TRBV5-1 and TRBJ1-2; D gene ambiguous. The CDR3 consists of 15 residues. CDR1 and CDR2 from the germline V gene are SGHRS and YFSETQ. V lost 4 bases, J lost 2 bases, and 15 bases lay in between. The CDR3 nucleotides read TGCGCCAGCAGCCTCACCTCGAGCTTAAACTATGGCTACACCTTC. Protein: CASSLTSSLNYGYTF.

The gene calls are TRBV11-2 and TRBJ2-1; tentatively, D is TRBD2 (5 bases). In germline, CDR1 is SGHAT, CDR2 FQNNGV. The CDR3 has 15 amino acids. The ends were cut back, 2 bases at V and 4 bases at J, with 12 bases in the middle. The chain's CDR3 is CASSLSGLPYNEQFF. CDR3 nucleotide sequence: TGTGCCAGCAGCTTAAGCGGCCTTCCATACAATGAGCAGTTCTTC.

The CDR3 sequence is CASSWQGTNSPLHF. CDR3 nucleotide sequence: TGTGCCAGCAGTTGGCAGGGTACTAATTCACCCCTCCACTTT. The V call is TRBV6-5, the J call TRBJ1-6, with TRBD1 as a possible D gene (5 bases). This CDR3 comprises 14 residues. Looked up from germline, CDR1 is MNHEY and CDR2 is SVGAGI. The germline V and J ends were trimmed by 4 bases and 6 bases, with 10 bases remaining between them.

The V and J genes are TRBV7-9 and TRBJ2-5, with D perhaps being TRBD1 or TRBD2 (5 bases each). This CDR3 contains 12 residues. Germline assignment: CDR1 SEHNR and CDR2 FQNEAQ (reference sequence). The V end was cut by 7 bases, the J end by 1 base, with 7 bases between. The CDR3 DNA sequence: TGTGCCAGCACGGGGACCCAAGAGACCCAGTACTTC. Translated, it gives CASTGTQETQYF.

This chain uses TRBV30 with TRBJ1-5; D is unclear. CDR1 and CDR2 from the germline V gene are GTSNPN and SVGIG (reference sequence). The V end was cut by 2 bases, the J end by 0 bases, with 11 bases between. This CDR3 comprises 15 residues. CDR3 sequence: CAWSREPYSNQPQHF. Written as DNA, the CDR3 is TGTGCCTGGAGTCGGGAACCTTATAGCAATCAGCCCCAGCATTTT.